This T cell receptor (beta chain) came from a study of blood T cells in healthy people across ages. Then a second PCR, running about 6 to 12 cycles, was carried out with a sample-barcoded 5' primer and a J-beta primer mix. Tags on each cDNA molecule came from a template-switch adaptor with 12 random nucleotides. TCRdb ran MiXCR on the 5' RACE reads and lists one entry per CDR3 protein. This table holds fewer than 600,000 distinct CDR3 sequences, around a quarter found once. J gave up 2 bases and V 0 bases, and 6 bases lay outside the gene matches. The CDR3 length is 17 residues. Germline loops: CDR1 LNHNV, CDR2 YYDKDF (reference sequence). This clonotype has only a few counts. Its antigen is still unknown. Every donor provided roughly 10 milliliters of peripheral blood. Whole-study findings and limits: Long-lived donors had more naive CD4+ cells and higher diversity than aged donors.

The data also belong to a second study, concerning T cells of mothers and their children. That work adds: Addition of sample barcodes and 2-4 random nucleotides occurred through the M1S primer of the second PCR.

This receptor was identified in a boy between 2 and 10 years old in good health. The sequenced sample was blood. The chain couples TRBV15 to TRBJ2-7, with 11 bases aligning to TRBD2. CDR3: CATSREKLLAGAYEQYF. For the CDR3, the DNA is TGTGCCACCAGCAGAGAAAAACTACTAGCGGGAGCCTACGAGCAGTACTTC.